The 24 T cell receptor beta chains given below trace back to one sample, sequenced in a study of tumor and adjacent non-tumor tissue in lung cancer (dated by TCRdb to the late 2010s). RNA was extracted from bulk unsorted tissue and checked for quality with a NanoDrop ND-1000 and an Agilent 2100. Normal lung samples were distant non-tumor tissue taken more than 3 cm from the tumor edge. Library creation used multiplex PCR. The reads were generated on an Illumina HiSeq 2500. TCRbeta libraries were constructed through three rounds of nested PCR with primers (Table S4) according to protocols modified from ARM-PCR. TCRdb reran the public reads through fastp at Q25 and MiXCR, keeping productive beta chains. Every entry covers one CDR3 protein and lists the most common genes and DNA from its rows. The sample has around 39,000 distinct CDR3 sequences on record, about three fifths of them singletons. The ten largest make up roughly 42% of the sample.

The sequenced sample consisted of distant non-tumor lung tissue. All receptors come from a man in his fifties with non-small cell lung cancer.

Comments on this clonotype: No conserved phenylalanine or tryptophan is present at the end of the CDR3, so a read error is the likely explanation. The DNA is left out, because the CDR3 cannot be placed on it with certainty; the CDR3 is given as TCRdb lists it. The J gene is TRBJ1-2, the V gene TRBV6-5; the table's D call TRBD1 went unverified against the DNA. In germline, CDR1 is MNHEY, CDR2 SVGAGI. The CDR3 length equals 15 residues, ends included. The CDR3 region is CAGSSIFTGGVGYIL.

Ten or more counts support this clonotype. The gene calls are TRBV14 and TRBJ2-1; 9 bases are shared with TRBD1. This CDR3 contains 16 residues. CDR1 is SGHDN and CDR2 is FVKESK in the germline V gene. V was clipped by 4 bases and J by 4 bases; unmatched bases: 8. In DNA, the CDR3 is TGTGCCAGCAGCCTGGACAGGGGCCAGATTTACAATGAGCAGTTCTTC. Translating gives CASSLDRGQIYNEQFF.

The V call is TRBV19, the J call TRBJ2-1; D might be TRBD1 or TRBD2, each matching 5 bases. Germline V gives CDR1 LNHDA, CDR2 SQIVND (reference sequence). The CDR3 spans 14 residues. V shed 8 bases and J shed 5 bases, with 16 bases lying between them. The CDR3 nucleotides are TGTGCCAGTTCCGTAATAGGGACCGACAATGAGCAGTTCTTC. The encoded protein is CASSVIGTDNEQFF.

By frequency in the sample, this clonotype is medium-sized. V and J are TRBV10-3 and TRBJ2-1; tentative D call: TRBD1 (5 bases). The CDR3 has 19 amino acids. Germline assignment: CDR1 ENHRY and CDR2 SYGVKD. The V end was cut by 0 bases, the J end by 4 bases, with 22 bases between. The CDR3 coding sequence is TGTGCCATCAGTGAGTCGGGGCAGGGAAGCCCCTCCAGGTACAATGAGCAGTTCTTC. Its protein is CAISESGQGSPSRYNEQFF.

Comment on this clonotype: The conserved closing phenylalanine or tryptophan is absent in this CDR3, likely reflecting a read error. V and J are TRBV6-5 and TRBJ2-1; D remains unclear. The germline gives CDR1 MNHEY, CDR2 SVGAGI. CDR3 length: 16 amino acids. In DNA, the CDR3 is TGTGCTAGCAGTTGGAGAGATCAGTGCCCCTACAATGAGCAGTTCTGC. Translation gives CASSWRDQCPYNEQFC.

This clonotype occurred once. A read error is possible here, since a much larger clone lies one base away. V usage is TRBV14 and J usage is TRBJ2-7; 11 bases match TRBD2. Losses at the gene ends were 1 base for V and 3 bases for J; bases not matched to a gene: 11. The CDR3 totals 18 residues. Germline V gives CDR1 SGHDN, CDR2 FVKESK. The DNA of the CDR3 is TGTGCCAGCAGCCAAGCTCCAGGTAGCGGGAGGGTCCTCTACGAGCAGTACTTC. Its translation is CASSQAPGSGRVLYEQYF. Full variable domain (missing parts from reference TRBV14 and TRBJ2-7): EAGVTQFPSHSVIEKGQTVTLRCDPISGHDNLYWYRRVMGKEIKFLLHFVKESKQDESGMPNNRFLAERTGGTYSTLKVQPAELEDSGVYFCASSQAPGSGRVLYEQYFGPGTRLTVT.

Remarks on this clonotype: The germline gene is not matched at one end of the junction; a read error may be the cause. CDR3 region: CAWSRNPGSEQYF. As DNA, the CDR3 is TGTGCTTGGAGTCGGAACCCCGGGAGCGAGCAGTACTTC. V gene TRBV30 combines with J gene TRBJ2-7, with D perhaps TRBD2 (6 bases). Germline values: CDR1 GTSNPN, CDR2 SVGIG (reference sequence). This CDR3 spans 13 amino acids.

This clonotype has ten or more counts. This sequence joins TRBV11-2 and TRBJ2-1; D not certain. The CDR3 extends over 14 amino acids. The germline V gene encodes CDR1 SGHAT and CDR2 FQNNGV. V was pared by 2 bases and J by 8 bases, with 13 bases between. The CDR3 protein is CASSLPHGPDEQFF. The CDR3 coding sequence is TGTGCCAGCAGCTTACCGCACGGCCCTGATGAGCAGTTCTTC.

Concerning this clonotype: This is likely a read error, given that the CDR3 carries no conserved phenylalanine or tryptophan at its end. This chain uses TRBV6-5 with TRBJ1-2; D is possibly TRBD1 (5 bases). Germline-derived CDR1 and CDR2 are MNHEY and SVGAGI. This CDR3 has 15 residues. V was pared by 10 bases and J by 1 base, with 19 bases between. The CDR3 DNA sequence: TGTGCCAACACCAGATTCGGGGGGGGTAACTATGGCTACACCCTC. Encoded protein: CANTRFGGGNYGYTL.

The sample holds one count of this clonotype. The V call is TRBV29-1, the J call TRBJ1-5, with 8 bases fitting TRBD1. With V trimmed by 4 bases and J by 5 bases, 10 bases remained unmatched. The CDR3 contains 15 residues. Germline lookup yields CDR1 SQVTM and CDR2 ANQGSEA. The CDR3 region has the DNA TGCAGCGTTGCGACAGGGGATCGGAGCGATCAGCCCCAGCATTTT. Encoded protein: CSVATGDRSDQPQHF.

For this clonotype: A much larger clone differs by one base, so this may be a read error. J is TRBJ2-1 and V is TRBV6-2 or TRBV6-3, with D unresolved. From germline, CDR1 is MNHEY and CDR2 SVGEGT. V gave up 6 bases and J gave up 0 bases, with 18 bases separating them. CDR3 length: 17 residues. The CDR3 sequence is CASRYPGLGSSYNEQFF. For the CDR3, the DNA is TGTGCCAGCAGATATCCGGGTTTGGGTAGCTCCTACAATGAGCAGTTCTTC.

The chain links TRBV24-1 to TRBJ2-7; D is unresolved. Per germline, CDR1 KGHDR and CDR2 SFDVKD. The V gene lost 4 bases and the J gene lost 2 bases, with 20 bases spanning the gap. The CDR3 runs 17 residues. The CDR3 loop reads CATSDSPSETGAYEQYF. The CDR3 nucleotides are TGTGCCACCAGTGACTCTCCCTCCGAGACGGGCGCCTACGAGCAGTACTTC.

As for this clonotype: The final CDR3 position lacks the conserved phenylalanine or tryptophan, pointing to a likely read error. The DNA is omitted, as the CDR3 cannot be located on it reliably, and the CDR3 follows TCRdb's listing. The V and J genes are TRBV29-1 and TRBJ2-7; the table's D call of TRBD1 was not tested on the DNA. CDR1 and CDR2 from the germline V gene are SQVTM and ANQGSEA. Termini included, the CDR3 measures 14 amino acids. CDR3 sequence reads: CSVALGTGAYEQCS.

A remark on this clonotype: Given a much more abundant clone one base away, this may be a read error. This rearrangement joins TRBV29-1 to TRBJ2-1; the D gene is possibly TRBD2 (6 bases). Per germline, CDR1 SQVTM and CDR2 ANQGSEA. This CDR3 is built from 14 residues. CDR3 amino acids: CSGRSGPSYNERFF. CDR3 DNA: TGCAGCGGGAGGAGCGGGCCCTCCTACAATGAGCGGTTCTTC.

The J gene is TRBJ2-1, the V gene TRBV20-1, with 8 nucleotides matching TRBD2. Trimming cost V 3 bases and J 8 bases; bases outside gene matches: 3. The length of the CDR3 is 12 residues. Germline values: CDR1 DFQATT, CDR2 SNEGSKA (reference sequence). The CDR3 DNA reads TGCAGTGCTAGGAGCGGGAGCGATGAGCAGTTCTTC. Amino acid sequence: CSARSGSDEQFF.

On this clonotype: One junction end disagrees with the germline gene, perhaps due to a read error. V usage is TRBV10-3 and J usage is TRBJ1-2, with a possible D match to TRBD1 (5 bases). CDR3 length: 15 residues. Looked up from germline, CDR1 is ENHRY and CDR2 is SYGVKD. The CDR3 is CVINESVGQVDGYTF. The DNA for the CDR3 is TGTGTCATCAATGAGTCGGTGGGGCAGGTAGATGGCTACACCTTC.

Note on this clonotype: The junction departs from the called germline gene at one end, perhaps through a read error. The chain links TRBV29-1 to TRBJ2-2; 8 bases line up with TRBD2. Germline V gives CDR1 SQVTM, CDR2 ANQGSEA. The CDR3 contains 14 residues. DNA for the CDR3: TGTACCATTACGGGACCGGGGGGGGGCCGGGAGCTGTTTTTT. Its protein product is CTITGPGGGRELFF.

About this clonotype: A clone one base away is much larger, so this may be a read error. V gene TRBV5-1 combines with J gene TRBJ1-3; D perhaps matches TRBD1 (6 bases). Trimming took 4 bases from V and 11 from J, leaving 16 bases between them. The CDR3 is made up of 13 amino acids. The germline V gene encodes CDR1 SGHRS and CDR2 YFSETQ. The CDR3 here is CASSPQGGDAIYF. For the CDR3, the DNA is TGCGCCAGCAGCCCACAGGGTGGAGACGCCATATATTTT.

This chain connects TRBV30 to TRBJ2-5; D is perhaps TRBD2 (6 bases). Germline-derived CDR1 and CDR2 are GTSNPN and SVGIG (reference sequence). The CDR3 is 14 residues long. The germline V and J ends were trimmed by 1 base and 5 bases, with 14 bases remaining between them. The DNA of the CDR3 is TGTGCCTGGAGTGCCTCGGGGGTTCCGGAGACCCAGTACTTC. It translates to CAWSASGVPETQYF.

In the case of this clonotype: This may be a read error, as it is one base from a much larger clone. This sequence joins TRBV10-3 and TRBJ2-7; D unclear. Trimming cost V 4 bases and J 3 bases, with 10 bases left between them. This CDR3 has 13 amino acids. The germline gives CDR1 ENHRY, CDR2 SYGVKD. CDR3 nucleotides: TGTGCCATCAGTGTTAACAGAGTCTACGAGCAGTACTTC. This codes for CAISVNRVYEQYF.

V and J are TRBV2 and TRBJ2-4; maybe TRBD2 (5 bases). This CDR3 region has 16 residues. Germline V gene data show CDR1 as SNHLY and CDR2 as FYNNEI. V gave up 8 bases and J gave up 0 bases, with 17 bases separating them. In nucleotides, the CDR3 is TGTGCCAGCGGTGCCGGGATAGGGCTAGCCAAAAACATTCAGTACTTC. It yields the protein CASGAGIGLAKNIQYF. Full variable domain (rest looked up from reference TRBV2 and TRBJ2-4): EPEVTQTPSHQVTQMGQEVILRCVPISNHLYFYWYRQILGQKVEFLVSFYNNEISEKSEIFDDQFSVERPDGSNFTLKIRSTKLEDSAMYFCASGAGIGLAKNIQYFGAGTRLSVL.

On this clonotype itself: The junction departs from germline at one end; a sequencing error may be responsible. The CDR3 loop is CASGFQTNTGELCF. The CDR3 DNA is TGTGCCAGCGGTTTTCAGACGAACACCGGGGAGCTGTGTTTT. The J gene is TRBJ2-2, the V gene TRBV12-3 or TRBV12-4, with a possible D match to TRBD2 (5 bases). The CDR3 extends over 14 amino acids.

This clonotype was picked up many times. The CDR3 loop reads CSVSWQVLMNTEAFF. In DNA form, the CDR3 reads TGCAGCGTTTCTTGGCAGGTCCTTATGAACACTGAAGCTTTCTTT. The gene calls are TRBV29-1 and TRBJ1-1; D is uncertain. Germline V gene sequence: CDR1 SQVTM, CDR2 ANQGSEA. The CDR3 sequence is 15 residues long. V lost 5 bases and J lost 0, with 16 bases in between.

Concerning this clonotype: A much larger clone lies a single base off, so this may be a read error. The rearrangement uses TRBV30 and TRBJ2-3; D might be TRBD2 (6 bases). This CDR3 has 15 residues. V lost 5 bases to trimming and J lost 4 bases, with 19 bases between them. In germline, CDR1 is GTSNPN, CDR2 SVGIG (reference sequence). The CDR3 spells CAWGISGLSADTQYF. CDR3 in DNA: TGTGCCTGGGGAATAAGCGGGTTGAGCGCAGATACGCAGTATTTT. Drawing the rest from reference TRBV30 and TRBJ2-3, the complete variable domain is SQTIHQWPATLVQPVGSPLSLECTVEGTSNPNLYWYRQAAGRGLQLLFYSVGIGQISSEVPQNLSASRPQDRQFILSSKKLLLSDSGFYLCAWGISGLSADTQYFGPGTRLTVL.